This T cell receptor beta chain originates from a study of OX40 agonist ivuxolimab in advanced cancers. Across the study: Dose-escalation cases comprised hepatocellular carcinoma, melanoma, renal cell or head and neck cancer. The mean age was roughly 60 years, ranging from 23 to 79, with 65% to 90% of participants male. Patients with prior anti-PD-1, anti-PD-L1 or anti-CTLA-4 therapy were eligible; 35% to 50% had some.

The junction had 5 bases not matched to a gene; V was cut back by 6 bases and J by 0 bases. This CDR3 region has 14 residues. Germline CDR1 and CDR2: KGHSH and LQKENI. Regarding this clone: Antigen specificity is unknown.

The table came from immunoSEQ multiplex PCR; TCRdb's copy has only in-frame clones and leaves some out. The table has 60,000 to 90,000 clones, around 88% seen once; the top ten hold about 0.73%. Notes on the study in general: Within 6 weeks, CD4+ and CD8+ blood T cells expanded clonally at 0.1 to 3.0 mg/kg.

The sequences come from CD4+ or CD8+ T cells sorted from blood, collected in a trial of the OX40 agonist ivuxolimab. This chain connects TRBV18 to TRBJ2-7, with 7 bases aligning to TRBD2. The origin of this receptor is an adult with an advanced solid tumor such as melanoma, head and neck, liver or kidney cancer. CDR3 protein: CASSSSGSSYEQYF. DNA of the CDR3: TGTGCCAGCTCGTCTAGCGGAAGCTCCTACGAGCAGTACTTC.